Given below is one T cell receptor beta chain in context. The data were taken from a study of quantifying T cell responses using KT2 cells. Study information: TCR alpha and beta constant-region primers primed reverse transcription of RNA.

Trimming removed 7 bases from V and 6 bases from J, with 7 bases in between. The CDR3 extends over 10 amino acids. Germline values: CDR1 SQVTM, CDR2 ANQGSEA. An oligo carrying a UMI was ligated to the cDNA 3' end. First-round PCR used about 4 cycles and beta primers RC1.1 and RC1.2 covering TRBC1 and TRBC2. TCRdb called the UMI-ligation and nested PCR reads again in MiXCR, with one record for every CDR3 protein. The repertoire has approximately 41,000 distinct CDR3 sequences, about 18% of them found once; the top ten carry 43%. V and J are TRBV29-1 and TRBJ2-1; tentatively, D is TRBD1 (5 bases). The specimen was PBMCs spiked with cells of the T cell clone KT2. This receptor was taken from a human donor. The CDR3 region is CSARVNEQFF. The CDR3 nucleotides read TGCAGCGCCAGGGTCAATGAGCAGTTCTTC.